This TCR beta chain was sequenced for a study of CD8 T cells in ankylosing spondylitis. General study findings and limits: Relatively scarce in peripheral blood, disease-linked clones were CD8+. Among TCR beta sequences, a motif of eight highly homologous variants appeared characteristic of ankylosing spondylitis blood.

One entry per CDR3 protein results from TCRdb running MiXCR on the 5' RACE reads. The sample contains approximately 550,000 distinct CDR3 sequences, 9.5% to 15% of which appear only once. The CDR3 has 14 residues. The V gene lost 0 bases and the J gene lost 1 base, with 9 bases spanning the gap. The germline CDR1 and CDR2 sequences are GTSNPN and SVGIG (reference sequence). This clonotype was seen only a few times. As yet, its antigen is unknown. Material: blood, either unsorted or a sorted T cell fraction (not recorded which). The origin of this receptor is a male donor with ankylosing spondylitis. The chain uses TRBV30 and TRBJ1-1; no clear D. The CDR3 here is CAWSVNPRNTEAFF. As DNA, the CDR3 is TGTGCCTGGAGTGTAAATCCGCGGAACACTGAAGCTTTCTTT.